The clone carrying this T cell receptor beta chain was detected a few times. CDR1 MNHEY and CDR2 SMNVEV come from the germline V gene (reference sequence). V lost 3 bases and J lost 0, with 11 bases in between. The CDR3 has 15 amino acids. The data are from a study of graft-versus-host responses after intestinal transplantation. Only in-frame clones appear in the TCRdb table, and some are missing; sequencing was by immunoSEQ multiplex PCR. Of almost 4,000 clones listed, 40% to 50% are singletons. Researchers placed roughly 200,000 CFSE-labeled responder cells in culture with roughly 200,000 irradiated, violet-dye-labeled stimulator cells. After mixed lymphocyte reaction, dividing CD4+ and CD8+ responder T cells were sorted.

This receptor was identified in a human patient who was an organ donor for intestinal transplantation. The sequences come from alloreactive CD8+ T cells from a mixed lymphocyte reaction culture, collected before transplantation. Subset meaning: CFSE-low proliferating T cells sorted from roughly 6-day pre-transplant mixed lymphocyte reaction (GvH or HvG direction). J is TRBJ2-5 and V is TRBV27, with D perhaps TRBD2 (6 bases). In DNA form, the CDR3 reads TGTGCCAGCAGTTTTCCGGGACTGAACCAAGAGACCCAGTACTTC. Its protein is CASSFPGLNQETQYF.